The 2 T cell receptor beta chains given below trace back to one sample, sequenced in a study of blood T cell repertoires in COVID-19. Profiled with immunoSEQ multiplex PCR; TCRdb holds only in-frame clones, not every one. Of roughly 140,000 clones in the sample, roughly 80% are singletons; the top ten hold 6.2%. The sequenced sample consisted of PBMCs or T cells enriched from blood (not recorded which). The receptors shown here come from a woman aged 35 to 49 who had recovered from COVID-19.

The V and J genes are TRBV4-2 and TRBJ2-1, with TRBD2 matching 7 bases. CDR1 and CDR2 from the germline V gene are LGHNA and YNFKEQ. The CDR3 is 14 amino acids. V shed 0 bases, J shed 7 bases, and the junction held 3 bases outside the gene matches. CDR3 residues: CASSQDASGNEQFF. Here the CDR3 DNA reads TGTGCCAGCAGCCAAGATGCTAGCGGTAATGAGCAGTTCTTC.

The chain employs TRBV18 and TRBJ1-2, with 7 bases lining up with TRBD1. The CDR3 runs to 14 residues. J gave up 0 bases and V 6 bases, and 4 bases lay outside the gene matches. Per germline, CDR1 KGHSH and CDR2 LQKENI. The CDR3 reads CASSPGTANYGYTF. The CDR3 DNA reads as TGTGCCAGCTCTCCCGGGACAGCTAACTATGGCTACACCTTC.